Given below is one TCR beta chain in context. Germline V gene lookup returns CDR1 MNHEY and CDR2 SVGAGI. The ends lost 2 bases at V and 2 bases at J; junction bases unmatched: 4. The CDR3 consists of 15 residues. This sample is part of a study of blood T cell repertoires in COVID-19. Sequenced by immunoSEQ multiplex PCR; TCRdb stores in-frame clones only, minus some. This table has under 250,000 clones, about 82% appearing once. The sequenced sample was peripheral blood. The receptor was isolated from a woman aged 80 or older with COVID-19, enrolled during active disease. This rearrangement joins TRBV6-5 to TRBJ1-2, with TRBD1 matching 8 bases. The CDR3 loop reads CASSYTTGVNYGYTF. For the CDR3, the DNA is TGTGCCAGCAGTTACACGACAGGGGTAAACTATGGCTACACCTTC.